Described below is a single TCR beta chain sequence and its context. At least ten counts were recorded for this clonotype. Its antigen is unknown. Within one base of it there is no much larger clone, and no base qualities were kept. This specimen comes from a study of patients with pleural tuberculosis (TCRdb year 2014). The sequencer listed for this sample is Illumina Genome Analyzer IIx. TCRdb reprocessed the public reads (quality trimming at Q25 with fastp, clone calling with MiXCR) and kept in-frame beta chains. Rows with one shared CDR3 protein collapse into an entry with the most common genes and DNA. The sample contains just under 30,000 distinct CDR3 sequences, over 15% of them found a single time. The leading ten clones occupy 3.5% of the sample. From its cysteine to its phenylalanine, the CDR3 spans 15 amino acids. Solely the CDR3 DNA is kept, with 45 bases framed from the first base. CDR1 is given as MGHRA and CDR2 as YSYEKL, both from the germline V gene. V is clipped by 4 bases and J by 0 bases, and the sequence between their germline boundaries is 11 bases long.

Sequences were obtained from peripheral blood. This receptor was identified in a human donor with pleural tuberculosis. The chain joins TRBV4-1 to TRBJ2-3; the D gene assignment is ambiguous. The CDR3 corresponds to CASSLSEASTDTQYF. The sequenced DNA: TGCGCCAGCAGCCTCTCAGAGGCTAGCACAGATACGCAGTATTTT.